The 11 T cell receptor beta chains given below trace back to one sample, sequenced in a study of blood T cell repertoires in COVID-19. The data were produced by immunoSEQ multiplex PCR, yet TCRdb's version contains in-frame clones alone and is incomplete. The sample comprises 250,000 to 350,000 clones, about 89% of which are singletons, and about 5.7% rests with the top ten. The sample was PBMCs or T cells enriched from blood (not recorded which). These receptors were obtained from a woman under 40 who had recovered from COVID-19.

The J gene is TRBJ1-4, the V gene TRBV10-3; D not resolved. There are 13 residues in the CDR3. CDR1 is ENHRY and CDR2 is SYGVKD in the germline V gene. The V and J ends lost 4 bases and 6 bases respectively, with 9 bases between them. CDR3 sequence (DNA): TGTGCCATCAGTGGAGGGAATGATGAAAAACTGTTTTTT. Translating it yields CAISGGNDEKLFF.

This clone is a singleton in its sample. This chain uses TRBV4-2 with TRBJ1-2; the D is unclear. This CDR3 region has 15 residues. V dropped 1 base and J dropped 8 bases, with 17 bases sitting between them. The germline gives CDR1 LGHNA, CDR2 YNFKEQ. CDR3: CASSQVSSLESGYTF. The CDR3 region has the DNA TGTGCCAGCAGCCAAGTATCCAGCCTGGAGAGCGGCTACACCTTC.

The chain joins TRBV6-5 to TRBJ1-1; D ambiguous. CDR3 size: 14 residues. CDR1 is MNHEY and CDR2 is SVGAGI in the germline V gene. The V end lost 5 bases, the J end lost 1 base, and 11 bases lay between the germline ends. The CDR3 protein is CASSPFGENTEAFF. DNA of the CDR3: TGTGCCAGCAGTCCCTTCGGGGAGAACACTGAAGCTTTCTTT.

This clone was counted a single time. The rearrangement uses TRBV10-3 and TRBJ1-1, with TRBD1 matching over 7 bases. CDR1 ENHRY and CDR2 SYGVKD come from the germline V gene. V was pared by 2 bases and J by 1 base, with 1 base of the junction left unmatched. The CDR3 length is 14 residues. CDR3 coding DNA: TGTGCCATCAGTGAGAACAGGGGGAACACTGAAGCTTTCTTT. It yields the protein CAISENRGNTEAFF.

V and J are TRBV5-4 and TRBJ1-6; a weak D match, TRBD1 (6 bases). V was trimmed by 7 bases and J by 10 bases, leaving 18 bases between them. The V gene's germline CDR1 is SGHNT and CDR2 YYREEE (reference sequence). The CDR3 runs 14 residues. The CDR3 DNA reads as TGTGCCAGCCGCCCCCAGGGGAGGGAATCACCCCTCCACTTT. Its protein product is CASRPQGRESPLHF.

The genes are TRBV10-3 and TRBJ2-1, with TRBD2 as a possible D gene (6 bases). The germline CDR1 and CDR2 sequences are ENHRY and SYGVKD. This CDR3 has 14 residues. V lost 4 bases and J lost 5, with 12 bases in between. CDR3 sequence reads: CAISGQGGHNEQFF. The DNA of the CDR3 is TGTGCCATCAGTGGCCAGGGAGGACACAATGAGCAGTTCTTC.

V gene TRBV3-1 (or the pseudogene TRBV3-2) combines with J gene TRBJ1-6, with 9 bases lining up with TRBD1. Trimming at V came to 4 bases and at J to 6 bases, leaving 4 bases not matched to a gene. The CDR3 totals 15 residues. Germline V gives CDR1 LGHDT, CDR2 YNNKEL (reference sequence). CDR3 residues: CASSRGQGPNSPLHF. CDR3 bases: TGTGCCAGCAGCCGAGGACAGGGGCCTAATTCACCCCTCCACTTT.

This clone has only one observation. The sample contains more than one DNA sequence encoding this CDR3. This sequence joins TRBV18 and TRBJ1-1, with 10 bases aligning to TRBD1. Germline CDR1 and CDR2: KGHSH and LQKENI. The CDR3 has 14 residues. The trim removed 3 bases at V and 5 bases at J, leaving 3 bases unmatched. The CDR3 loop is CASSPGQGGTEAFF. CDR3 in DNA: TGTGCCAGCTCACCCGGACAGGGGGGAACTGAAGCTTTCTTT.

The chain combines TRBV7-7 with TRBJ2-1; TRBD2 is a possible D gene (6 bases). Germline V gives CDR1 SSHAT, CDR2 FNYEAQ (reference sequence). The CDR3 has 16 residues. Trimming took 5 bases from V and 0 from J, leaving 14 bases between them. The CDR3 DNA reads as TGTGCCAGCAGCGAATCCGTAGCGGCCTCCTACAATGAGCAGTTCTTC. It translates to CASSESVAASYNEQFF.

The chain has TRBV25-1 and TRBJ1-1, with 7 bases identical to TRBD1. This CDR3 contains 14 residues. V was pared by 2 bases and J by 10 bases, with 10 bases of the junction left unmatched. CDR1 is MGHDK, CDR2 SYGVNS, per germline. The CDR3 here is CASSEAGTVLGAFF. The CDR3 DNA follows: TGTGCCAGCAGTGAAGCCGGGACAGTCCTTGGAGCTTTCTTT. Variable domain in full (rest from reference TRBV25-1 and TRBJ1-1): EADIYQTPRYLVIGTGKKITLECSQTMGHDKMYWYQQDPGMELHLIHYSYGVNSTEKGDLSSESTVSRIRTEHFPLTLESARPSHTSQYLCASSEAGTVLGAFFGQGTRLTVV.

This sequence joins TRBV2 and TRBJ1-2, with a tentative D call TRBD1 (5 bases). Trimming took 5 bases from V and 3 from J, leaving 16 bases between them. The CDR3 runs to 15 residues. Germline assignment: CDR1 SNHLY and CDR2 FYNNEI. The CDR3 loop reads CASSRRTSIDYGYTF. CDR3 coding DNA: TGTGCCAGCAGTCGAAGGACAAGCATAGACTATGGCTACACCTTC.